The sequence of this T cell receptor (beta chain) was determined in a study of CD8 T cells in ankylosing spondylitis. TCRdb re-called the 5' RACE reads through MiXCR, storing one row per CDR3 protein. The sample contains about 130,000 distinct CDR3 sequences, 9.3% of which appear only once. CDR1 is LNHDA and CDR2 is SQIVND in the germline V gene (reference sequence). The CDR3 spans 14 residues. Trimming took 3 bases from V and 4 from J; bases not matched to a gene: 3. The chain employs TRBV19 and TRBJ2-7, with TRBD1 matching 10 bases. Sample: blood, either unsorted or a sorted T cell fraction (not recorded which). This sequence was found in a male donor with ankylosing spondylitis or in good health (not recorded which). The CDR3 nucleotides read TGTGCCAGTAGTATGGACAGGGGGTCTTACGAGCAGTACTTC. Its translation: CASSMDRGSYEQYF.